A selection of T cell receptor beta chains follows, all from one sample in a study of shared clonotypes between healthy human individuals. Generated by immunoSEQ multiplex PCR, the TCRdb table keeps only in-frame clones and is missing some. The data hold about 590,000 clones, with around 95% observed a single time. Sequenced input: naive CD8+ T cells sorted from blood. All receptors come from a woman aged 25 to 39 in good health. The CDR3 runs from the conserved cysteine through the conserved F or W. Fields, in order: V gene, J gene, D gene, CDR3 length, clone size, CDR3 protein, CDR3 DNA. The D gene is left open where the match is weak. The size entry is marked missing in some rows and otherwise reads once, few, many or a size class.

TRBV28	TRBJ1-2	-	13	-	CASSLGMGYGYTF	TGTGCCAGCAGTTTAGGGATGGGGTATGGCTACACCTTC
TRBV19	TRBJ2-7	-	13	once	CASSRDSPSEQYF	TGTGCCAGTAGTCGTGACAGCCCCAGCGAGCAGTACTTC
TRBV11-1	TRBJ2-6	TRBD2	19	-	CASSLEREGSYSGANVLTF	TGTGCCAGCAGCTTGGAGCGGGAGGGCTCTTACTCTGGGGCCAACGTCCTGACTTTC
TRBV9	TRBJ2-1	TRBD2	18	-	CASSATSGRLSTYNEQFF	TGTGCCAGCAGCGCTACTAGCGGGAGGTTATCCACCTACAATGAGCAGTTCTTC
TRBV4-1	TRBJ2-1	TRBD1	15	-	CASSQEPQGAYEQFF	TGCGCCAGCAGCCAAGAACCCCAGGGGGCGTATGAGCAGTTCTTC
TRBV27	TRBJ2-7	TRBD1	13	-	CASSLGDRYEQYF	TGTGCCAGCAGTCTGGGGGACAGATACGAGCAGTACTTC
TRBV7-6	TRBJ2-3	TRBD1	14	-	CASSMTGGTDTQYF	TGTGCCAGCAGCATGACAGGGGGCACAGATACGCAGTATTTT
TRBV2	TRBJ1-2	-	16	-	CASSDRQVSSRYGYTF	TGTGCCAGCAGTGATAGACAGGTATCCTCCCGCTATGGCTACACCTTC
TRBV28	TRBJ2-7	TRBD1	14	-	CASSFRDRGTEQYF	TGTGCCAGCAGCTTCCGGGACAGGGGGACCGAGCAGTACTTC
TRBV5-4	TRBJ2-1	TRBD2	14	-	CASSFGTSGNEQFF	TGTGCCAGCAGCTTCGGGACTAGCGGCAATGAGCAGTTCTTC
TRBV10-1	TRBJ2-7	TRBD1	13	-	CASAIRGSYEQYF	TGCGCCAGCGCAATCAGGGGGTCCTACGAGCAGTACTTC
TRBV29-1	TRBJ2-1	-	15	-	CSGTNPGTYYNEQFF	TGCAGCGGGACTAACCCCGGGACTTACTACAATGAGCAGTTCTTC
TRBV7-2	TRBJ2-1	-	12	-	CASSLGFTEQFF	TGTGCCAGCAGCTTAGGCTTCACTGAGCAGTTCTTC
TRBV27	TRBJ2-7	TRBD1	14	-	CASSLGTGFDEQYF	TGTGCCAGCAGTCTAGGGACAGGGTTTGACGAGCAGTACTTC
TRBV19	TRBJ2-7	-	14	-	CASSIVAGPYEQYF	TGTGCCAGTAGTATAGTGGCAGGTCCCTACGAGCAGTACTTC
TRBV27	TRBJ1-1	TRBD1	12	-	CASKTGGAEAFF	TGTGCCAGCAAAACAGGGGGGGCTGAAGCTTTCTTT
TRBV6-5	TRBJ1-2	-	16	-	CASSYAESGYWYGYTF	TGTGCCAGCAGTTACGCCGAATCGGGGTACTGGTATGGCTACACCTTC
TRBV11-2	TRBJ2-7	-	15	-	CASSLMGTRTHRQYF	TGTGCCAGCAGCTTAATGGGGACACGCACCCACCGACAGTACTTC